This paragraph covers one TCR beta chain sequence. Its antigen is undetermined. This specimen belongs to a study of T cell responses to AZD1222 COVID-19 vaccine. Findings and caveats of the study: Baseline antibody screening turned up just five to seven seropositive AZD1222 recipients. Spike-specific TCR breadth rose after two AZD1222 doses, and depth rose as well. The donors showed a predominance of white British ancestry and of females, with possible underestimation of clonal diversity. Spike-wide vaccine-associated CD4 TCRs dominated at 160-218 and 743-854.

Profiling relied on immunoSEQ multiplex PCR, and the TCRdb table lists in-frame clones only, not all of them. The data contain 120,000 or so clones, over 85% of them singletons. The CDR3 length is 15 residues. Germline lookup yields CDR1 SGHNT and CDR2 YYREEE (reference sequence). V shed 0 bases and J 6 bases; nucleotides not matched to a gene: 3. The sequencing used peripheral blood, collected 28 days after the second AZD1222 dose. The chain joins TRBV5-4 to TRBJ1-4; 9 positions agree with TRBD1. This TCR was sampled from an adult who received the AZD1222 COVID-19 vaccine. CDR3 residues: CASSLADRGDEKLFF. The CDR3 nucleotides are TGTGCCAGCAGCTTGGCCGACAGGGGGGATGAAAAACTGTTTTTT.